A single sample is the source of the 23 T cell receptor beta chains below, sequenced in a study of shared clonotypes between healthy human individuals. Profiled with immunoSEQ multiplex PCR; TCRdb holds only in-frame clones, not every one. The sample holds about 490,000 clones, about 80% seen once. The sequenced sample consisted of PBMCs. These TCRs come from a woman aged 40 to 49 in good health. Some clones in this sample may be carry-over from other donors' samples.

This clone was counted only a few times. The V gene is TRBV4-1, the J gene TRBJ1-1, with a tentative D call TRBD1 (5 bases). Trimming removed 1 base from V and 5 bases from J, with 14 bases in between. This CDR3 spans 15 amino acids. Germline assignment: CDR1 MGHRA and CDR2 YSYEKL. The CDR3 DNA follows: TGCGCCAGCAGCCAAGGGACACCGCGAAGAACTGAAGCTTTCTTT. Protein product: CASSQGTPRRTEAFF.

V is TRBV6-4 and J is TRBJ1-1; D unresolved. The germline CDR1 and CDR2 sequences are MRHNA and SNTAGT. V shed 6 bases and J shed 4 bases, with 15 bases lying between them. The CDR3 is made up of 14 amino acids. CDR3 in amino acids: CASRKDPAITEAFF. In DNA, the CDR3 is TGTGCCAGCAGGAAGGACCCTGCGATCACTGAAGCTTTCTTT.

The V call is TRBV5-5, the J call TRBJ1-5; no definite D call. The CDR3 is 16 residues long. Germline V gives CDR1 SGHKS, CDR2 YYEKEE (reference sequence). V was trimmed by 1 base and J by 6 bases, leaving 17 bases between them. The DNA for the CDR3 is TGTGCCAGCAGCTTGCTCCCTTATGGGAGGATTCAGCCCCAGCATTTT. Its translation: CASSLLPYGRIQPQHF. The whole variable domain, filled in from reference TRBV5-5 and TRBJ1-5, reads DAGVTQSPTHLIKTRGQQVTLRCSPISGHKSVSWYQQVLGQGPQFIFQYYEKEERGRGNFPDRFSARQFPNYSSELNVNALLLGDSALYLCASSLLPYGRIQPQHFGDGTRLSIL.

The gene calls are TRBV7-8 and TRBJ1-1; 7 positions agree with TRBD1. V lost 2 bases and J lost 1; bases outside the gene matches: 4. This CDR3 spans 15 amino acids. CDR1 is SGHVS, CDR2 FQNEAQ, per germline. The CDR3 region has the DNA TGTGCCAGCAGCTTAACAGGGACAGAGAACACTGAAGCTTTCTTT. Amino acids: CASSLTGTENTEAFF.

The genes are TRBV27 and TRBJ2-7; 7 bases align to TRBD1. The ends lost 6 bases at V and 6 bases at J; junction bases unmatched: 14. CDR1 is MNHEY and CDR2 is SMNVEV in the germline V gene (reference sequence). The CDR3 has 15 amino acids. The CDR3 DNA sequence: TGTGCCAGCAGATCTTGGGACAGCTACGCTAGCGAGCAGTACTTC. Encoded protein: CASRSWDSYASEQYF.

The V and J genes are TRBV7-2 and TRBJ1-4; 10 positions match TRBD1. CDR1 and CDR2 (germline): SGHTA, FQGNSA. The J segment lost 12 bases and the V segment lost 6 bases, leaving 10 bases of the junction unmatched. This CDR3 is built from 14 residues. In nucleotides, the CDR3 is TGTGCCAGCAGTTGGGACAGGGGTACGGGAGAACTGTTTTTT. Its protein product is CASSWDRGTGELFF.

The chain recombines TRBV4-2 with TRBJ2-5, with D unclear. The germline V gene has CDR1 LGHNA and CDR2 YNFKEQ. V lost 4 bases, J lost 1 base, and 10 bases lay in between. The CDR3 spans 14 residues. The DNA of the CDR3 is TGTGCCAGCAGCCCAAGGGCCCTCCAAGAGACCCAGTACTTC. As protein: CASSPRALQETQYF.

The gene calls are TRBV5-1 and TRBJ2-1; D unclear. The germline V and J ends were trimmed by 2 bases and 3 bases, with 15 bases remaining between them. The CDR3 loop spans 16 amino acids. CDR1 is SGHRS and CDR2 is YFSETQ in the germline V gene. This chain's CDR3 is CASSFRTDRYYNEQFF. The CDR3 DNA sequence: TGCGCCAGCAGCTTTCGGACCGACCGATACTACAATGAGCAGTTCTTC. Using reference TRBV5-1 and TRBJ2-1 for the parts outside the CDR3, the full variable domain is KAGVTQTPRYLIKTRGQQVTLSCSPISGHRSVSWYQQTPGQGLQFLFEYFSETQRNKGNFPGRFSGRQFSNSRSEMNVSTLELGDSALYLCASSFRTDRYYNEQFFGPGTRLTVL.

V gene TRBV29-1 combines with J gene TRBJ2-5; no reliable D call. Trimming cost V 4 bases and J 1 base, with 4 bases left between them. CDR3 size: 11 residues. Germline-derived CDR1 and CDR2 are SQVTM and ANQGSEA. The CDR3 DNA sequence: TGCAGCGTTGGAACCCAAGAGACCCAGTACTTC. The encoded protein is CSVGTQETQYF.

The chain is built from TRBV9 and TRBJ1-4; TRBD1 matches at 8 bases. The V and J ends lost 4 bases and 6 bases, in that order; junction bases with no gene match: 14. The CDR3 spans 17 residues. CDR1 SGDLS and CDR2 YYNGEE come from the germline V gene. The CDR3 spells CASSPARNRGMDEKLFF. CDR3 sequence (DNA): TGTGCCAGCAGCCCAGCCAGGAACAGGGGGATGGATGAAAAACTGTTTTTT.

The DNA of the CDR3 is TGTGCCAGCAGACCATACAGGGTTTTTGCCTACGAGCAGTACTTC. Its protein product is CASRPYRVFAYEQYF. V usage is TRBV6-1 and J usage is TRBJ2-7, with D possibly TRBD1 on 6 matching bases. The CDR3 covers 15 residues. Germline V gene sequence: CDR1 MNHNS, CDR2 SASEGT. V was cut by 6 bases and J by 2 bases, with 17 bases left in between.

V usage is TRBV5-1 and J usage is TRBJ1-2; D is unresolved. This CDR3 comprises 13 residues. In germline, CDR1 is SGHRS, CDR2 YFSETQ. V was pared by 7 bases and J by 0 bases, with 10 bases between. The CDR3: CASGQSANYGYTF. CDR3 nucleotides: TGCGCCAGCGGTCAGAGCGCTAACTATGGCTACACCTTC.

The chain links TRBV30 to TRBJ1-3; D is unclear. The CDR3 runs to 15 residues. Germline CDR1 and CDR2: GTSNPN and SVGIG (reference sequence). The V and J ends lost 0 bases and 0 bases respectively, with 9 bases between them. The CDR3 coding sequence is TGTGCCTGGAGTGTTATTGGAAACTCTGGAAACACCATATATTTT. Its translation is CAWSVIGNSGNTIYF.

The chain employs TRBV5-6 and TRBJ2-3, with D hard to call. The V and J ends lost 2 bases and 2 bases respectively, with 9 bases between them. The CDR3 sequence is 14 residues long. Germline CDR1 SGHDT, CDR2 YYEEEE. The CDR3, as DNA: TGTGCCAGCAGCTTTAATGAGGACACAGATACGCAGTATTTT. It specifies CASSFNEDTDTQYF.

The chain combines TRBV5-1 with TRBJ2-2; no clear D. V was trimmed by 2 bases and J by 2 bases, leaving 7 bases between them. The germline V gene encodes CDR1 SGHRS and CDR2 YFSETQ. The CDR3 totals 14 residues. CDR3 coding DNA: TGCGCCAGCAGCTTCGCAGTAAACACCGGGGAGCTGTTTTTT. Translation: CASSFAVNTGELFF.

Notes on this clone: One end of the junction varies from germline; a read error may be responsible. This chain links TRBV7-2 with TRBJ2-5, with D perhaps matching TRBD2 (6 bases). The CDR3 length is 13 residues. The germline V gene encodes CDR1 SGHTA and CDR2 FQGNSA. The DNA for the CDR3 is TGTGCCAGCAGGGGGCTGGTAGGAGGGACCCGGTACTTC. It is translated as CASRGLVGGTRYF.

The chain carries TRBV27 and TRBJ2-2; 8 nucleotides match TRBD2. The germline V gene has CDR1 MNHEY and CDR2 SMNVEV (reference sequence). The V and J ends lost 6 bases and 4 bases, in that order; junction bases with no gene match: 7. The CDR3 sequence is 15 residues long. CDR3 nucleotides: TGTGCCAGCAGGAGCGGGAGACTACCCACCGGGGAGCTGTTTTTT. Its protein product is CASRSGRLPTGELFF.

This clone occurred a few times. The V gene is TRBV7-2, the J gene TRBJ2-2; 10 positions match TRBD2. With V trimmed by 1 base and J by 4 bases, 6 bases remained unmatched. The CDR3 runs to 17 residues. The germline CDR1 and CDR2 sequences are SGHTA and FQGNSA. The CDR3: CASSLESGRAITGELFF. The CDR3 DNA reads TGTGCCAGCAGCTTAGAAAGCGGGAGGGCCATCACCGGGGAGCTGTTTTTT.

The chain has TRBV27 and TRBJ2-2, with D unclear. Germline V lookup: CDR1 MNHEY, CDR2 SMNVEV (reference sequence). V lost 6 bases and J lost 7, with 12 bases in between. This CDR3 spans 13 amino acids. The CDR3, as DNA: TGTGCCAGCAGGGTCTCTGGTTACGGGGAGCTGTTTTTT. Translating gives CASRVSGYGELFF.

The gene calls are TRBV7-9 and TRBJ1-1; TRBD1 might be the D (5 bases). The CDR3 loop spans 13 amino acids. In germline, CDR1 is SEHNR, CDR2 FQNEAQ (reference sequence). The germline V and J ends were trimmed by 2 bases and 9 bases, with 13 bases remaining between them. The CDR3 loop is CASSLWQRGQAFF. CDR3 bases: TGTGCCAGCAGCTTATGGCAGAGGGGCCAAGCTTTCTTT.

This chain joins TRBV19 and TRBJ2-1; TRBD1 might be the D (6 bases). V was clipped by 5 bases and J by 8 bases, with 13 bases between them. This CDR3 has 13 amino acids. CDR1 and CDR2 from the germline V gene are LNHDA and SQIVND (reference sequence). CDR3 residues: CASSVIQGDEQFF. The CDR3 coding sequence is TGTGCCAGTAGTGTCATACAGGGCGATGAGCAGTTCTTC.

The chain links TRBV18 to TRBJ2-7, with 10 bases fitting TRBD2. The ends lost 3 bases at V and 7 bases at J; junction bases unmatched: 12. CDR1 and CDR2 from the germline V gene are KGHSH and LQKENI. The CDR3 contains 16 residues. CDR3 residues: CASSPAPGAGGREQYF. The CDR3 bases are TGTGCCAGCTCACCCGCCCCGGGAGCGGGAGGGAGGGAGCAGTACTTC.

This clone has a single count. The chain links TRBV19 to TRBJ2-6; D is uncertain. V lost 6 bases and J lost 0, with 12 bases in between. CDR1 is LNHDA and CDR2 is SQIVND in the germline V gene (reference sequence). CDR3 length equals 16 residues. The chain's CDR3 is CASRRGLSSGANVLTF. CDR3 sequence (DNA): TGTGCCAGTAGACGAGGCCTAAGCTCTGGGGCCAACGTCCTGACTTTC.